This T cell receptor beta chain was captured in a study of identifying expanded T cells in peripheral blood. General study findings and limits: About 1.2 clones differed between technical replicates, versus approximately 16 and 20 over time.

Healthy donors had no documented immune events, such as infections, while sampled. The CDR3 loop spans 15 amino acids. CDR1 and CDR2 (germline): MDHEN, SYDVKM. Between the trimmed V and J ends, which lost 4 bases and 3 bases, there was a span of 15 bases. Of note for this clone: Antigen specificity is unknown.

Sequenced by immunoSEQ multiplex PCR; TCRdb stores in-frame clones only, minus some. The table records around 90,000 clones, roughly 88% of them present only once. The sequence derives from a person aged 18 to 70 in good health. The rearrangement uses TRBV28 and TRBJ1-1, with D possibly TRBD1 on 6 matching bases. Sequencing was performed on blood. CDR3 coding DNA: TGTGCCAGCAGTTCCCCAGACAGGAGGGACACTGAAGCTTTCTTT. Encoded protein: CASSSPDRRDTEAFF.